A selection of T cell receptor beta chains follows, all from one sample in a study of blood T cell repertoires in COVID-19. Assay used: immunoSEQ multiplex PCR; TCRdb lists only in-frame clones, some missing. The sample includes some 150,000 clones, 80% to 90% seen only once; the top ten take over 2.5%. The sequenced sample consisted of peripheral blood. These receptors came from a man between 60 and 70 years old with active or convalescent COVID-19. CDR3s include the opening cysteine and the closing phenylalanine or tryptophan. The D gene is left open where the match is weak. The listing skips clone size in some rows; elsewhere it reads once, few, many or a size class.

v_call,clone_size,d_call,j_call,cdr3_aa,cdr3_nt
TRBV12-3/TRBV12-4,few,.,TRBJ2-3,CASSLMGLDTQYF,TGTGCCAGCAGTTTAATGGGGCTAGATACGCAGTATTTT
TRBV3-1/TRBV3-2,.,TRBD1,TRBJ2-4,CASSPGQRDIQYF,TGTGCCAGCAGCCCGGGACAGAGGGACATTCAGTACTTC
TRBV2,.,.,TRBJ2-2,CASKETRNTGELFF,TGTGCCAGCAAGGAGACTAGGAACACCGGGGAGCTGTTTTTT
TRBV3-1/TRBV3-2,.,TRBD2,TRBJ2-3,CASSLTSGLTDTQYF,TGTGCCAGCAGCCTCACTAGCGGGCTCACAGATACGCAGTATTTT
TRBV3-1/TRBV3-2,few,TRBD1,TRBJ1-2,CASSNWDRGNYGYTF,TGTGCCAGCAGCAACTGGGACAGGGGCAACTATGGCTACACCTTC
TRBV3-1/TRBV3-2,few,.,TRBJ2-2,CASSQGDLALFF,TGTGCCAGCAGCCAAGGCGATCTCGCCCTGTTTTTT
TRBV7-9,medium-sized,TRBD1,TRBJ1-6,CASSSGGQGGRSPLHF,TGTGCCAGCAGCTCGGGTGGACAGGGGGGTCGTTCACCCCTCCACTTT
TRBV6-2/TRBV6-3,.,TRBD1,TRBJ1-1,CASSSSLLQGRGNTEAFF,TGTGCCAGCAGCTCATCCCTCCTACAGGGGAGAGGGAACACTGAAGCTTTCTTT
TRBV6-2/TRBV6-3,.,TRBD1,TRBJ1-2,CASSSLRTGPYGYTF,TGTGCCAGCAGTTCTCTCCGGACAGGCCCCTATGGCTACACCTTC
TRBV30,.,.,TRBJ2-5,CAWSAKETQYF,TGTGCCTGGAGTGCTAAAGAGACCCAGTACTTC
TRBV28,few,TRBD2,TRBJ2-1,CASSPTSLYNEQFF,TGTGCCAGCAGCCCGACTAGCTTGTACAATGAGCAGTTCTTC
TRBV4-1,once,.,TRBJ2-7,CASSQSSGVGEQYF,TGCGCCAGCAGCCAATCCTCGGGTGTAGGCGAGCAGTACTTC
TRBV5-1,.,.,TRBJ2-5,CASSLSQETQYF,TGCGCCAGCAGCCTTAGTCAAGAGACCCAGTACTTC
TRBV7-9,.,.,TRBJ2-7,CASSLEIVEQYF,TGTGCCAGCAGCTTAGAAATCGTCGAGCAGTACTTC
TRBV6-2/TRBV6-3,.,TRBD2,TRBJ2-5,CASSYASSGGSQETQYF,TGTGCCAGCAGTTACGCGTCTAGCGGGGGGAGTCAAGAGACCCAGTACTTC
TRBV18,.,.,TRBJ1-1,CASSPPGGNTEAFF,TGTGCCAGCTCACCACCCGGAGGGAACACTGAAGCTTTCTTT
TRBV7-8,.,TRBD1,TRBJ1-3,CASSEEQGAFGNTIYF,TGTGCCAGCAGCGAAGAACAGGGGGCATTCGGAAACACCATATATTTT
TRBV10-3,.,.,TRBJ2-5,CAISEGGETQYF,TGTGCCATCAGTGAGGGGGGGGAGACCCAGTACTTC
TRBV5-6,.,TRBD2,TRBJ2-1,CASSRTPGLAINEQFF,TGTGCCAGCAGCCGCACTCCGGGACTAGCGATCAATGAGCAGTTCTTC
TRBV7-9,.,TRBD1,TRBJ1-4,CASGDRVNEKLFF,TGTGCCAGCGGAGACAGGGTAAATGAAAAACTGTTTTTT
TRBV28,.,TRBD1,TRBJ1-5,CASSTGQRNQPQHF,TGTGCCAGCAGCACGGGACAGCGCAATCAGCCCCAGCATTTT
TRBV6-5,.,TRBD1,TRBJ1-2,CASSPPGGRGYTF,TGTGCCAGCAGCCCCCCAGGGGGCAGGGGCTACACCTTC
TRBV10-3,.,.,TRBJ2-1,CATTARDSYNEQFF,TGTGCCACCACTGCGAGGGACTCATACAATGAGCAGTTCTTC
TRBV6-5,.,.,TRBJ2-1,CASTLDKFSYNEQFF,TGTGCCAGCACCTTAGACAAGTTCTCCTACAATGAGCAGTTCTTC
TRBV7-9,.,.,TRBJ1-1,CASSLGAGNRDTEAFF,TGTGCCAGCAGCTTAGGGGCCGGGAATCGGGACACTGAAGCTTTCTTT
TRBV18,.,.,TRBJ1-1,CASLPSSNTEAFF,TGTGCCAGCTTACCCTCTTCGAACACTGAAGCTTTCTTT
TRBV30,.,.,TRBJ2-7,CACSMRVSATYEQYF,TGTGCCTGCTCTATGAGGGTCTCTGCTACCTACGAGCAGTACTTC
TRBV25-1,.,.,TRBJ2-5,CASSESTTGQETQYF,TGTGCCAGCAGTGAATCCACAACGGGACAAGAGACCCAGTACTTC
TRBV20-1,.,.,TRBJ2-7,CSAFPYEQYF,TGCAGTGCCTTCCCCTACGAGCAGTACTTC
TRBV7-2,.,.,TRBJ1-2,CASSFGEGNYGYTF,TGTGCCAGCAGCTTTGGGGAGGGCAACTATGGCTACACCTTC
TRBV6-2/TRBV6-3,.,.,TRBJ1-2,CASSIQGLAYGYTF,TGTGCCAGCAGTATACAGGGTCTGGCCTATGGCTACACCTTC
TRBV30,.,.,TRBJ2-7,CAWRRGLYEQYF,TGTGCCTGGAGAAGGGGGTTGTACGAGCAGTACTTC
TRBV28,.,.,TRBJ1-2,CASSPGTSNYGYTF,TGTGCCAGCAGCCCCGGGACATCTAACTATGGCTACACCTTC
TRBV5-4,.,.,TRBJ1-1,CASSLVSGTEAFF,TGTGCCAGCAGCTTGGTATCAGGCACTGAAGCTTTCTTT
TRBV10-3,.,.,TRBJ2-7,CAIQPRPGVTSYEQYF,TGTGCCATACAACCCAGGCCCGGGGTGACGTCCTACGAGCAGTACTTC
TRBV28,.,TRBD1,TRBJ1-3,CASSLDPDRGLRNTIYF,TGTGCCAGCAGTTTGGACCCGGACAGGGGTCTGCGTAACACCATATATTTT
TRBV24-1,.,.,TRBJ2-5,CATRRTEQETQYF,TGTGCCACTCGGAGGACTGAACAAGAGACCCAGTACTTC
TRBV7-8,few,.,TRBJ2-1,CASRPTRGYNEQFF,TGTGCCAGCAGGCCTACAAGGGGGTACAATGAGCAGTTCTTC
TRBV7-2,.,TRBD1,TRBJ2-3,CASSTDRGPDTQYF,TGTGCCAGCAGCACGGACAGGGGTCCAGATACGCAGTATTTT
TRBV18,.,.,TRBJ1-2,CASSQVPRGGYTF,TGTGCCAGCTCACAGGTTCCGCGGGGGGGCTACACCTTC
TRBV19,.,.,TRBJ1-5,CASSAGGWGQPQHF,TGTGCCAGTAGCGCCGGGGGTTGGGGTCAGCCCCAGCATTTT
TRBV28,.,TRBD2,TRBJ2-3,CASIRPGLTDTQYF,TGTGCCAGCATTCGACCGGGACTAACAGATACGCAGTATTTT
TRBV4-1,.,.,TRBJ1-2,CASSPEPTGIYGYTF,TGCGCCAGCAGCCCGGAACCGACAGGAATCTATGGCTACACCTTC
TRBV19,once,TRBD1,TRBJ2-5,CASSIRTGGQETQYF,TGTGCCAGTAGTATTCGGACAGGGGGCCAAGAGACCCAGTACTTC
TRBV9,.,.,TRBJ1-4,CASSVGGPREKLFF,TGTGCCAGCAGCGTAGGTGGTCCCCGGGAAAAACTGTTTTTT
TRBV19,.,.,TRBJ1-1,CASSPQFDSTEAFF,TGTGCCAGTAGTCCACAATTCGACAGCACTGAAGCTTTCTTT
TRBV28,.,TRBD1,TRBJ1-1,CASSPGTGGLTEAFF,TGTGCCAGCAGTCCCGGGACAGGGGGTTTGACTGAAGCTTTCTTT
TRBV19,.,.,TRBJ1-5,CASRRGVGQPQHF,TGTGCCAGCCGCCGGGGGGTAGGGCAGCCCCAGCATTTT
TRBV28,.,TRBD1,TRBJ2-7,CASRRTGRSYEQYF,TGTGCCAGCAGACGGACAGGCCGCTCCTACGAGCAGTACTTC
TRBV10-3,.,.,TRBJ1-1,CAIMGGGTEAFF,TGTGCCATCATGGGGGGGGGAACTGAAGCTTTCTTT
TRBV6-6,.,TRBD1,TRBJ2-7,CASNPTGGYEQYF,TGTGCCAGCAACCCGACAGGGGGCTACGAGCAGTACTTC
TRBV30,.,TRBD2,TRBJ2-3,CAWSPLGGGRNTDTQYF,TGTGCCTGGAGTCCCCTCGGGGGGGGGCGAAACACAGATACGCAGTATTTT
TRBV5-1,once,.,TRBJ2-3,CASSLAARGTDTQYF,TGCGCCAGCAGCTTGGCCGCCAGGGGCACAGATACGCAGTATTTT
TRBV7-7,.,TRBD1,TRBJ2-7,CASSLAPGQGGHEQYF,TGTGCTAGCAGCTTAGCGCCGGGACAGGGAGGGCACGAGCAGTACTTC
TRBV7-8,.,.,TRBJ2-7,CASSLDRGNEQYF,TGTGCCAGCAGCTTGGATAGGGGAAACGAGCAGTACTTC
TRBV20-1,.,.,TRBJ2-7,CSAGDMYEQYF,TGCAGTGCTGGCGACATGTACGAGCAGTACTTC
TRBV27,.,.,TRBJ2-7,CASSYMDEQYF,TGTGCCAGCAGTTACATGGACGAGCAGTACTTC
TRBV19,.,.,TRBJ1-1,CASKIWGPHTEAFF,TGTGCCAGTAAAATCTGGGGGCCTCACACTGAAGCTTTCTTT
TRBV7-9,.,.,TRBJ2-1,CASSTTGSKGGEQFF,TGTGCCAGCAGCACTACAGGGTCCAAAGGCGGGGAGCAGTTCTTC
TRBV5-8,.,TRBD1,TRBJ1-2,CASSLDRGGSYGYTF,TGTGCCAGCAGCTTGGACAGGGGTGGGTCCTATGGCTACACCTTC